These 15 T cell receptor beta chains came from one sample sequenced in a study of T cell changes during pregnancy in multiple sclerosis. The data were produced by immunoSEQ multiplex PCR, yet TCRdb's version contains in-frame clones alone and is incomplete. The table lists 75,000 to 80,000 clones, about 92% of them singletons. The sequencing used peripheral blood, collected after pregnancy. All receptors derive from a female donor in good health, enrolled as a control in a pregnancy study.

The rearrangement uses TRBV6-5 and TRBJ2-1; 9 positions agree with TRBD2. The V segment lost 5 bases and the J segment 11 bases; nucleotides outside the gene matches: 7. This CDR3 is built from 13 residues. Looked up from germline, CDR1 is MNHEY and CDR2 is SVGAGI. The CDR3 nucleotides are TGTGCCAGCAGTATCTCCAGCGGGGGGCAGCAGTTCTTC. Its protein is CASSISSGGQQFF.

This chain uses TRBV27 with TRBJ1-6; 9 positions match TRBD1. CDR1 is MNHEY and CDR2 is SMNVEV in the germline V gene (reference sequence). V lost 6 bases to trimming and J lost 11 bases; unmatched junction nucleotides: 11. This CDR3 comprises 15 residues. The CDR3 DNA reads TGTGCCAGCAGCTACCAACCGGGACAGGGTCCACCCCTCCACTTT. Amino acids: CASSYQPGQGPPLHF.

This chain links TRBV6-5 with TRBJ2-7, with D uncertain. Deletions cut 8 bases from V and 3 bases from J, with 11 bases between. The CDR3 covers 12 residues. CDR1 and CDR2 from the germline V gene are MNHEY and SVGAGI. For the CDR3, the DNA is TGTGCCAGCCGGCGCGGCGGCTACGAGCAGTACTTC. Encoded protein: CASRRGGYEQYF.

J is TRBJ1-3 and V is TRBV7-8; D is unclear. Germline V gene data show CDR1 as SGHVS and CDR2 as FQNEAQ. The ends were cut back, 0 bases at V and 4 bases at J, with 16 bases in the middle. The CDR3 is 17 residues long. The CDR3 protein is CASSLAAVRARGNTIYF. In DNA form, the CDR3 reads TGTGCCAGCAGCTTAGCGGCAGTGCGGGCGCGGGGAAACACCATATATTTT. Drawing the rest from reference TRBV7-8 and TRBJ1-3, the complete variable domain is GAGVSQSPRYKVAKRGQDVALRCDPISGHVSLFWYQQALGQGPEFLTYFQNEAQLDKSGLPSDRFFAERPEGSVSTLKIQRTQQEDSAVYLCASSLAAVRARGNTIYFGEGSWLTVV.

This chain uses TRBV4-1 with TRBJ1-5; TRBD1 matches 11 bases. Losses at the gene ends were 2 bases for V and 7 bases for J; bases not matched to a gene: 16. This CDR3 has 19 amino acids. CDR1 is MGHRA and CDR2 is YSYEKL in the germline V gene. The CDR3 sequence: CASSQSLYRDRGSWQPQHF. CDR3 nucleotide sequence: TGCGCCAGCAGCCAAAGTTTATATCGGGACAGGGGGTCATGGCAGCCCCAGCATTTT.

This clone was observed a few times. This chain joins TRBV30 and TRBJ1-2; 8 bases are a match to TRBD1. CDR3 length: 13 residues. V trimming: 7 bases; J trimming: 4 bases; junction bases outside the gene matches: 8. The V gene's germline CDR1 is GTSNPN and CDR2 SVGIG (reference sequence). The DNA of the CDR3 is TGTGCCTACAGACAGGGGCCGGGCTATGGCTACACCTTC. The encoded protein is CAYRQGPGYGYTF. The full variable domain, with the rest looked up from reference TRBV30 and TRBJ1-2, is SQTIHQWPATLVQPVGSPLSLECTVEGTSNPNLYWYRQAAGRGLQLLFYSVGIGQISSEVPQNLSASRPQDRQFILSSKKLLLSDSGFYLCAYRQGPGYGYTFGSGTRLTVV.

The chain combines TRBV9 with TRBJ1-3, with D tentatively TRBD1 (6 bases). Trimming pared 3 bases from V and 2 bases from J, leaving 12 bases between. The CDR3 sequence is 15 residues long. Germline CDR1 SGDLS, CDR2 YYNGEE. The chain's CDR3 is CASSAGAGAGNTIYF. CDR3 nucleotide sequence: TGTGCCAGCAGCGCGGGGGCGGGGGCTGGAAACACCATATATTTT. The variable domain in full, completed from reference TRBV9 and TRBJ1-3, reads DSGVTQTPKHLITATGQRVTLRCSPRSGDLSVYWYQQSLDQGLQFLIQYYNGEERAKGNILERFSAQQFPDLHSELNLSSLELGDSALYFCASSAGAGAGNTIYFGEGSWLTVV.

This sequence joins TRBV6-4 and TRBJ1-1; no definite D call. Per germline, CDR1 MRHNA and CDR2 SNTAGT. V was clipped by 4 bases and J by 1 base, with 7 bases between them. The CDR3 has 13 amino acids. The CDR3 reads CASSGEENTEAFF. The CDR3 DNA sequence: TGTGCCAGCAGTGGTGAGGAGAACACTGAAGCTTTCTTT.

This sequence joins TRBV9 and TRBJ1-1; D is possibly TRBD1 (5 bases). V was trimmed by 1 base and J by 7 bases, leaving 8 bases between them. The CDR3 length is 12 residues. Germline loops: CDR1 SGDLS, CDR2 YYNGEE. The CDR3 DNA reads TGTGCCAGCAGCGTACAGGGTGGTGAAGCTTTCTTT. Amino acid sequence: CASSVQGGEAFF.

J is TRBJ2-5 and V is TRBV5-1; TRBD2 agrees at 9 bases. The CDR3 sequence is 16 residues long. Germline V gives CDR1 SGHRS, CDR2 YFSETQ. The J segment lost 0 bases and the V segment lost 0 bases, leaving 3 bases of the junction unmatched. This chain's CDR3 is CASSLAASGDQETQYF. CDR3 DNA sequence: TGCGCCAGCAGCTTGGCGGCTAGCGGGGACCAAGAGACCCAGTACTTC. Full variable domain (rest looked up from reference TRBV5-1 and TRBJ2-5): KAGVTQTPRYLIKTRGQQVTLSCSPISGHRSVSWYQQTPGQGLQFLFEYFSETQRNKGNFPGRFSGRQFSNSRSEMNVSTLELGDSALYLCASSLAASGDQETQYFGPGTRLLVL.

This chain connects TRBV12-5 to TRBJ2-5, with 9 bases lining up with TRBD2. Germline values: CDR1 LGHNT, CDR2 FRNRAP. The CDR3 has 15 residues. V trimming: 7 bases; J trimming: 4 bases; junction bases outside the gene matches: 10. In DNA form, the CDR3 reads TGTGCTAGTGCCCTGGGTGCGGGAGGGCCAGAGACCCAGTACTTC. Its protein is CASALGAGGPETQYF.

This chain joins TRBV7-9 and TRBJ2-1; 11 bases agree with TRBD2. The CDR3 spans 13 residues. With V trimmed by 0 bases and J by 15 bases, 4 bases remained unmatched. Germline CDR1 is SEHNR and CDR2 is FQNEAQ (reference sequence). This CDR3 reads CASSLAASGGMFF. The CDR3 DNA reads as TGTGCCAGCAGCTTAGCGGCTAGCGGGGGGATGTTCTTC.

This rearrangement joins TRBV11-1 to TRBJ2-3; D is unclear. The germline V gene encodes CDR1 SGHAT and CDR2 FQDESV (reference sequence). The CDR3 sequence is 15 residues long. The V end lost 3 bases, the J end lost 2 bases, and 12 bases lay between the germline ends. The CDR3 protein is CASSLNLINTDTQYF. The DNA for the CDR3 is TGTGCCAGCAGCTTGAACCTAATCAACACAGATACGCAGTATTTT.

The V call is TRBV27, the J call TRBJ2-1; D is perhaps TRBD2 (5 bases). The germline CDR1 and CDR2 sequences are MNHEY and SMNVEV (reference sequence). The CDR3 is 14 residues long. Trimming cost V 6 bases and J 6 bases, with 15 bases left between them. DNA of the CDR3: TGTGCCAGCAGAGACCACGGGGTCGGCAATGAGCAGTTCTTC. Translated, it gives CASRDHGVGNEQFF.

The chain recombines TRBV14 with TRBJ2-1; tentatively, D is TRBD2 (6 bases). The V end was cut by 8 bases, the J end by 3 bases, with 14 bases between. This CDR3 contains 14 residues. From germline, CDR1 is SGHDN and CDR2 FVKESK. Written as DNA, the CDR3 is TGTGCCAGCGGGGGGTCTAGCCTCTACAATGAGCAGTTCTTC. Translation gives CASGGSSLYNEQFF.